The entry below describes one T cell receptor beta chain. The V gene lost 0 bases and the J gene lost 3 bases, with 5 bases spanning the gap. The CDR3 spans 14 residues. The germline V gene has CDR1 ENHRY and CDR2 SYGVKD. The table came from immunoSEQ multiplex PCR; TCRdb's copy has only in-frame clones and leaves some out. The sample shows 350,000 to 450,000 clones, around nine tenths of them seen only once. These data are taken from a study of control samples from healthy donors and cancer patients. This clonotype was obtained from a man aged 40-55 years with head and neck cancer. What was sequenced was PBMCs. The chain uses TRBV10-3 and TRBJ1-4; no reliable D call. The CDR3 DNA follows: TGTGCCATCAGTGAGTCGGGAGCTAATGAAAAACTGTTTTTT. This encodes CAISESGANEKLFF.